This T cell receptor (beta chain) was identified in a study of cytomegalovirus exposure and HLA in healthy donors (dated by TCRdb to between 2016 and 2019). Regarding the study in general: In an earlier analysis of under 600 of the donors, 276 Gb of sequence data and 117 million unique TCR beta sequences from 150 million to 200 million T cells were reported. The number of donors typed differed by locus, with about 629-630 for A, B, C, DRB1 and DQB1, more than 500 for DQA1, some 570 for DPA1, and some 440 for DPB1. To predict cytomegalovirus infection status, the study combined high-throughput TCR immunosequencing, statistical association of individual TCRs with disease status, and machine learning. HLA typing covered class I and class II loci at four-digit resolution. Genome-wide SNP genotypes for about 65% of the 666 donors were used in a later genetic analysis, which treated that subset as a discovery cohort. The study profiled the T cell repertoires of 666 subjects by immunosequencing and related them to cytomegalovirus serostatus. About 280 gigabases of sequencing data and around 88 million unique TCR sequences made up an early release that covered approximately 620 HLA-typed donors. Across roughly 420 genotyped donors of the cohort, an average of roughly 250,000 unique TCR beta nucleotide sequences per donor were sequenced, and around 20% of those sequences were non-productive. Rather than using new phenotypic data, the later analysis identified candidate immune exposures from TCR beta sequences and from how often those sequences occurred across donors. To study patterns of TCR occurrence, a later analysis re-analyzed previously published TCR beta repertoires from around 660 donors and added high-resolution HLA genotyping. Several DR-DQ haplotypes were treated as single units for association and clustering because of strong linkage in the cohort. The aim of the study was to test whether cataloging public T cell receptors could identify signatures of past pathogen exposure. In addition to the first cohort of approximately 650 subjects, a separate validation cohort of around 110 different subjects was used. All discovery cohort repertoires had been generated on a single sequencing platform. Donor age, sex, ethnicity and CMV serostatus were compiled together with the repertoire data. To decide whether each TCR beta V gene segment behaved as functional or pseudogenic, an earlier analysis of approximately 600 of the donors relied on high-throughput TCR beta sequencing. Of the approximately 400 genotyped donors, about 84% fell in the genetic ancestry cluster associated with self-reported Caucasian donors. Overall results and qualifications from the work: The only immune exposure information available for the cohort was CMV serostatus. Correlated functional status among segregating V segments might be attributable to linkage disequilibrium, but an unknown experimental factor could not be ruled out. A cluster of highly shared sequence variants was judged likely to represent a technical artifact of the sequencing pipeline. Because counts were too low, more than 15 rarely observed V segments, including chromosome 9 orphons, were left out of the earlier analysis of about 500 of the donors. A further reported finding was that TCR beta sequences accurately predicted the HLA-A and HLA-B alleles for most subjects in the first cohort. In vitro tests confirmed that three of the cytomegalovirus-associated TCR beta chains recognize cytomegalovirus antigens. In a later analysis, TCR association rates were found to vary across HLA loci, with the most associated TCRs seen for DRB1 alleles and the fewest for HLA-C alleles. In a later analysis, several top co-occurrence clusters were reported to appear linked to parvovirus B19, influenza, CMV and Epstein-Barr virus. A later analysis associated 16,951 TCR beta sequences with specific HLA alleles at a false discovery rate of 0.05. Roughly uniform sequencing depth across donors was assumed in presence/absence analyses, although this assumption may not hold. When HLA alleles, especially DR and DQ, strongly co-occurred, TCR associations were difficult to assign to individual alleles. Broadly in line with IMGT annotations, most TCR beta V segments showed up in productive rearrangements about 90% or about 30% of the time in an earlier analysis of some 590 of the donors. A total of around 150 TCR beta chains were listed by the study as associated with cytomegalovirus. According to a later analysis, most CMV-associated TCR beta chains appeared to be HLA-restricted, and the HLA associations seemed to be driven largely by CMV exposure. In both the original and validation cohorts, the classifier was reported to diagnose cytomegalovirus status with high specificity and sensitivity. In this cohort, only TCR beta chains were sequenced, and detectable features were limited by the absence of alpha or paired-chain data. In a later genetic analysis, fewer N-insertions in productive TCRs were reported among donors in an Asian-associated ancestry cluster than the approximately 670-donor mean. The authors suggested that the approach could potentially be generalized to other disease states and immunological phenotypes. In a later analysis, HLA-associated TCR beta chains showed more clonal expansion and lower generation probabilities than non-associated chains that were equally common. Across donors, most TCR sequences were observed very rarely, whereas some public TCRs were present in many individuals. Some IMGT-functional V segments, including TRBV6-2 and TRBV6-3, could not be distinguished by the 87-base-pair reads and were therefore excluded. An association between a missense DCLRE1C variant and V-gene and J-gene trimming of TCR beta chains was found in a later genetic analysis and replicated in an independent cohort. Because HLA typing was unavailable for some donors at each locus, only the typed subset was used in association tests.

This clone was seen only a few times. It lacks a known antigen. The sample holds no much larger clone one base away, and base qualities are not on file. CDR1 and CDR2, looked up from the germline V gene (reference sequence), are SGHKS and YYEKEE. Unmatched junction bases come to 7, with V trimmed by 0 bases and J by 4 bases. Inclusive of the bounding cysteine and phenylalanine, the CDR3 is 17 residues long. Of all the DNA, just the CDR3 is kept, 51 bases in frame from base 1. Receptor amplification or capture employed the immunoSEQ multiplex PCR assay. The multiplex PCR relied on a mix of 60 forward primers for TCR Vbeta segments and 13 reverse primers for TCR Jbeta segments. The CDR3 region of rearranged TCR beta genes was amplified from genomic DNA by a multiplex PCR assay. The amplified TCR beta libraries were sequenced on the Illumina HiSeq System as 87-base-pair reads. Concerning the study's data processing: A later analysis tallied around 87 million unique TCR beta chains across the approximately 670 repertoires, and some 12 million of those chains were shared by two or more donors. Raw reads were error-corrected and collapsed into unique sequences with a nearest-neighbor algorithm that merged closely related sequences to remove PCR and sequencing errors. V, D and J gene segments were assigned by aligning CDR3 sequences to IMGT reference sequences. Each retained sequence needed at least a six-nucleotide match to both a V gene segment and a J gene segment. Rearrangements were classified as productive when the CDR3 lacked stop codons and remained in frame with V and J, and all other rearrangements were classified as non-productive. CDR3 was defined according to IMGT convention as the region running from the second conserved V-encoded cysteine to the conserved J-encoded phenylalanine. The earlier analysis of about 620 of the donors excluded sequences that lacked an unambiguous match to a single V gene segment. An earlier analysis of a few hundred of the donors classified V segments as functional when productive rearrangements were above 56.7% and as segregating when the standard deviation between donors was above 5%. A statistical classification framework was developed to diagnose cytomegalovirus status using the catalog of TCR beta chain sequences. V and J gene assignment, in a later analysis, came from comparing TCR nucleotide sequences with IMGT/GENE-DB human TR gene sequences. In a later analysis, CDR3 sequences and most-parsimonious VDJ recombination scenarios were assigned using the TCRdist pipeline. In a later analysis, each TCR beta chain was defined by its CDR3 amino acid sequence together with its V-gene family, and reads lacking a unique V-gene family were excluded. In a later analysis, 450 to 600 highly shared, low-generation-probability nucleotide sequences were removed to address suspected cross-contamination and a sequencing artifact. For each public chain, a later analysis derived a clonal expansion index from normalized ranks of inferred template counts within each repertoire. A later analysis computed generation probabilities with a VDJ recombination model fitted to out-of-frame rearrangements, and checked the results against IGoR. Hypergeometric tests were used in a later analysis to score TCR-TCR, TCR-HLA and TCR-CMV co-occurrence, with a repertoire-size bias correction applied to the TCR pairs. In a later analysis, false discovery rates were estimated by permuting HLA or CMV assignments 20 times. In a later analysis, co-occurring TCRs were grouped using DBSCAN, and TCRdist sequence similarity was added for clustering within HLA-allele-positive subsets. Repertoires with fewer than 30,000 or more than 120,000 public chains, plus five repertoires with anomalous nucleotide sharing, were excluded from co-occurrence clustering. Held by TCRdb, this immuneACCESS table contains in-frame sequences only and omits some clones. Under half of the omission traces to an unresolved V gene where checked; the cause of the rest is unknown. That table is the source of V, J and clone size, and D and trimming were worked out from the DNA. Recorded for this sample are 150,000 to 200,000 clones; roughly 80% of them occurred a single time. The ten most abundant clones make up around 3.3% of the sample.

In total, roughly 670 healthy bone marrow donors made up the cohort. At the time of sampling, all cohort members were nominally healthy, though unrecorded immune exposures were likely present. The donor was CMV seronegative and belonged to the group of over 300 seronegative cohort members. A peripheral blood sample was collected from each donor, and TCR beta sequencing was performed on peripheral blood mononuclear cells. Genomic DNA was extracted from the blood cell samples with the Qiagen DNeasy Blood Extraction Kit. This receptor was identified in a middle-aged woman in good health and CMV-seronegative. The receptor chain draws on TRBV5-5 and TRBJ2-2; 9 bases in the junction line up with TRBD1. Source material: PBMCs. The DNA sequence follows: TGTGCCAGCAGCTTGGCACCGGACAGGGGTATCACCGGGGAGCTGTTTTTT. The translation is CASSLAPDRGITGELFF.